The 8 T cell receptor beta chains in this list originate from one sample, sequenced in a study of T cells in Graves' hyperthyroidism and ophthalmopathy. Amplified TCR beta CDR3 regions derived from RNA transcripts. The HTBI set primed first-round TCR CDR3 RT-PCR. TCRdb passed the multiplex PCR reads through MiXCR, listing each CDR3 protein once. The table records 600,000 or so distinct CDR3 sequences, approximately 14% of them present only once. Source material: blood. The receptors come from a woman between 45 and 65 years old with Graves' ophthalmopathy.

On this clonotype itself: The junction departs from the called germline gene at one end, perhaps through a read error. The chain combines TRBV7-3 with TRBJ2-3; maybe TRBD1 (5 bases). The CDR3 runs 17 residues. Germline-derived CDR1 and CDR2 are SGHTA and FQGTGA. CDR3 in amino acids: CVSSQKNQGFSTDTQYF. DNA for the CDR3: TGTGTCAGCAGCCAGAAAAATCAGGGATTTAGCACAGATACGCAGTATTTT.

In this sample, this clonotype turned up a few times. For the CDR3, the DNA is TGTGCCAGCAGCCACCCCAGACAGGGCCAGCAGTTCTTC. Its translation is CASSHPRQGQQFF. V is TRBV3-1 and J is TRBJ2-1, with 7 bases lining up with TRBD1. Germline trimming cut 3 bases from V and 11 bases from J; bases unmatched to any gene: 7. Germline CDR1 is LGHDT and CDR2 is YNNKEL (reference sequence). This CDR3 region has 13 residues.

This clonotype was detected many times. The J gene is TRBJ2-7, the V gene TRBV7-9, with D possibly matching TRBD1 (5 bases). The CDR3 is made up of 13 amino acids. Trimming took off 5 bases at V and 0 bases at J, with 8 bases between the two ends. Looked up from germline, CDR1 is SEHNR and CDR2 is FQNEAQ (reference sequence). The CDR3 DNA reads TGTGCCAGCAGCCCGACAGCCTCCTACGAGCAGTACTTC. It specifies CASSPTASYEQYF.

This clonotype has ten or more counts. The chain joins TRBV3-1 to TRBJ1-2; D unclear. The CDR3 length is 13 residues. Trimming took off 5 bases at V and 4 bases at J, with 11 bases between the two ends. CDR1 is LGHDT and CDR2 is YNNKEL in the germline V gene (reference sequence). The CDR3 reads CASSSGSGYGYTF. The CDR3 nucleotides read TGTGCCAGCAGCTCAGGTTCTGGCTATGGCTACACCTTC.

The chain carries TRBV7-9 and TRBJ2-5; D gene ambiguous. This CDR3 is 14 amino acids long. The V end lost 4 bases, the J end lost 0 bases, and 9 bases lay between the germline ends. Germline CDR1 reads SEHNR; CDR2 reads FQNEAQ (reference sequence). The CDR3: CASSSRANQETQYF. CDR3 coding DNA: TGTGCCAGCAGCTCACGGGCCAACCAAGAGACCCAGTACTTC.

This clonotype was detected ten times or more. This chain links TRBV7-2 with TRBJ1-4, with D tentatively TRBD1 (6 bases). The CDR3 has 16 amino acids. Germline CDR1 reads SGHTA; CDR2 reads FQGNSA. V lost 0 bases and J 4 bases, leaving 12 bases between the germline ends. This CDR3 is CASSLARGAVNEKLFF. The CDR3 coding sequence is TGTGCCAGCAGCTTAGCAAGGGGGGCTGTTAATGAAAAACTGTTTTTT.

In its sample, this clonotype was seen many times. The V and J genes are TRBV12-3 or TRBV12-4 and TRBJ1-1, with TRBD1 matching 8 bases. Trimming took 1 base from V and 5 from J; bases not matched to a gene: 6. The CDR3 loop spans 15 amino acids. This chain's CDR3 is CASSLGPDRGTEAFF. CDR3 DNA sequence: TGTGCCAGCAGTTTAGGCCCTGACAGGGGAACTGAAGCTTTCTTT.

Of note for this clonotype: A read error may explain this, as a much larger clone is one base away. The rearrangement joins TRBV11-3 to TRBJ2-1, with D perhaps matching TRBD1 or TRBD2 (5 bases each). From germline, CDR1 is SGHNT and CDR2 YENEEA. The CDR3 has 16 amino acids. Here the CDR3 DNA reads TGTGCCAGCAGCAACCGGGACCGAAGCTCCTACGATGAGCAGTTCTTC. Its translation: CASSNRDRSSYDEQFF.